Presented here are 23 T cell receptor beta chains from one specimen sequenced in a study of blood T cell repertoires in COVID-19. Clones were sequenced by immunoSEQ multiplex PCR, and TCRdb holds only the in-frame ones, with some missing. This sample has about 220,000 clones; roughly 84% occur once, and the top ten carry 6.8%. The sample was PBMCs or T cells enriched from blood (not recorded which). Receptors originate from a woman between 40 and 55 years old who had recovered from COVID-19.

V gene TRBV10-1 combines with J gene TRBJ2-1, with 7 bases that match TRBD1. With V trimmed by 0 bases and J by 7 bases, 6 bases remained unmatched. Germline V gives CDR1 WNHNN, CDR2 SYGVQD (reference sequence). This CDR3 is 15 amino acids long. The chain's CDR3 is CASSESTGTGNEQFF. Here the CDR3 DNA reads TGCGCCAGCAGTGAGTCGACAGGGACGGGAAATGAGCAGTTCTTC.

The rearrangement links TRBV5-4 to TRBJ1-2; 9 nucleotides align to TRBD1. The CDR3 extends over 14 amino acids. J was trimmed by 6 bases and V by 5 bases; bases with no gene match: 8. Germline V gene sequence: CDR1 SGHNT, CDR2 YYREEE (reference sequence). The CDR3 reads CASSFLQGADGYTF. CDR3 DNA: TGTGCCAGCAGTTTTCTACAGGGGGCGGATGGCTACACCTTC.

The J gene is TRBJ1-5, the V gene TRBV24-1; a possible D gene is TRBD1 (6 bases). V was shortened by 3 bases and J by 5 bases, with 16 bases between the two germline ends. CDR1 and CDR2 from the germline V gene are KGHDR and SFDVKD. The CDR3 is 16 amino acids. CDR3 in DNA: TGTGCCACCAGTGATCCGATCGCGGGGGGCGATCAGCCCCAGCATTTT. This translates into CATSDPIAGGDQPQHF.

The V call is TRBV12-3 or TRBV12-4, the J call TRBJ1-2, with 9 bases that match TRBD1. V shed 7 bases and J 7 bases; nucleotides not matched to a gene: 7. The CDR3 consists of 13 residues. CDR3 in amino acids: CASTPTGGSGYTF. DNA for the CDR3: TGTGCCAGCACCCCTACAGGGGGCTCTGGCTACACCTTC.

The chain recombines TRBV5-1 with TRBJ2-1; tentatively, D is TRBD2 (5 bases). CDR1 is SGHRS and CDR2 is YFSETQ in the germline V gene. The CDR3 extends over 13 amino acids. Trimming pared 4 bases from V and 4 bases from J, leaving 9 bases between. This CDR3 is CASSVDWYNEQFF. The CDR3 nucleotides are TGCGCCAGCAGCGTGGACTGGTACAATGAGCAGTTCTTC.

This chain uses TRBV27 with TRBJ2-5; 7 nucleotides align to TRBD2. The length of the CDR3 is 13 residues. V lost 2 bases, J lost 5 bases, and 2 bases stayed unmatched. Germline values: CDR1 MNHEY, CDR2 SMNVEV (reference sequence). The CDR3 spells CASSLVGGETQYF. The DNA for the CDR3 is TGTGCCAGCAGTTTAGTCGGGGGGGAGACCCAGTACTTC.

The rearrangement links TRBV4-2 to TRBJ2-5, with D unclear. Germline V gene lookup returns CDR1 LGHNA and CDR2 YNFKEQ. The CDR3 consists of 14 residues. V lost 2 bases to trimming and J lost 2 bases, with 9 bases between them. CDR3 DNA: TGTGCCAGCAGCCAAAGCCGTCATCAAGAGACCCAGTACTTC. Translation gives CASSQSRHQETQYF.

The chain combines TRBV5-1 with TRBJ2-2; D remains unclear. The CDR3 length is 15 residues. Germline loops: CDR1 SGHRS, CDR2 YFSETQ. V lost 0 bases to trimming and J lost 0 bases, with 6 bases between them. DNA for the CDR3: TGCGCCAGCAGCTTGGTCCTAACGAACACCGGGGAGCTGTTTTTT. It codes for CASSLVLTNTGELFF.

The chain is built from TRBV7-9 and TRBJ2-2; D might be TRBD1 (6 bases). The CDR3 is made up of 13 amino acids. Germline V gene data show CDR1 as SEHNR and CDR2 as FQNEAQ (reference sequence). Deletions cut 4 bases from V and 3 bases from J, with 6 bases between. The CDR3 is CASSYRDTGELFF. In nucleotides, the CDR3 is TGTGCCAGCAGCTACAGGGACACCGGGGAGCTGTTTTTT.

The table lists this clone with a count of one. This chain joins TRBV7-2 and TRBJ2-7; TRBD2 matches 8 bases. This CDR3 comprises 15 residues. V was pared by 2 bases and J by 1 base, with 4 bases of the junction left unmatched. Germline-derived CDR1 and CDR2 are SGHTA and FQGNSA. The CDR3: CASSLRAGASYEQYF. The DNA for the CDR3 is TGTGCCAGCAGCTTAAGAGCGGGAGCATCCTACGAGCAGTACTTC.

The rearrangement uses TRBV7-8 and TRBJ2-3, with TRBD2 matching over 7 bases. The CDR3 spans 17 residues. From germline, CDR1 is SGHVS and CDR2 FQNEAQ. Unmatched junction bases numbered 9, after V lost 2 bases and J lost 1 base. CDR3 DNA: TGTGCCAGCAGCTTAAACCCCCAGGCGGGAGGCACAGATACGCAGTATTTT. Translating gives CASSLNPQAGGTDTQYF.

The J gene is TRBJ2-3, the V gene TRBV9; a weak D match, TRBD1 (5 bases). CDR3 size: 16 residues. Germline values: CDR1 SGDLS, CDR2 YYNGEE. Trimming removed 2 bases at V and 1 base at J, with 14 bases between. The CDR3 DNA follows: TGTGCCAGCAGCGTTCAGGGTACTATTGGCACAGATACGCAGTATTTT. Translated, it gives CASSVQGTIGTDTQYF.

This chain uses TRBV2 with TRBJ1-1, with D possibly matching TRBD1 (6 bases). The ends were cut back, 8 bases at V and 5 bases at J, with 15 bases in the middle. Germline CDR1 SNHLY, CDR2 FYNNEI. The CDR3 consists of 13 residues. The CDR3 DNA sequence: TGTGCCAGCCAACCATGGCAGGGGACTGAAGCTTTCTTT. It encodes CASQPWQGTEAFF.

This chain joins TRBV27 and TRBJ2-7; a weak D match, TRBD1 (5 bases). This CDR3 is 13 amino acids long. CDR1 is MNHEY, CDR2 SMNVEV, per germline (reference sequence). Trimming took 3 bases from V and 3 from J, leaving 9 bases between them. The CDR3 spells CASSLHRYYEQYF. The CDR3 coding sequence is TGTGCCAGCAGTTTGCACAGGTACTACGAGCAGTACTTC.

The chain links TRBV11-3 to TRBJ1-4, with 7 bases that match TRBD1. Germline V lookup: CDR1 SGHNT, CDR2 YENEEA. V dropped 1 base and J dropped 4; count of bases not matched to a gene: 3. The CDR3 loop spans 15 amino acids. The CDR3 spells CASSLGGDSNEKLFF. The CDR3 nucleotides read TGTGCCAGCAGCTTAGGAGGGGACAGTAATGAAAAACTGTTTTTT.

This clone was detected only once. V usage is TRBV11-2 and J usage is TRBJ2-1; 7 bases fit TRBD2. The trim removed 5 bases at V and 10 bases at J, leaving 14 bases unmatched. The CDR3 has 15 amino acids. Germline CDR1 and CDR2: SGHAT and FQNNGV. CDR3 sequence: CASSTIRGGREEQFF. The CDR3, as DNA: TGTGCCAGCAGCACAATCCGAGGCGGGAGAGAGGAGCAGTTCTTC.

The chain employs TRBV11-2 and TRBJ1-5; D is perhaps TRBD1 (5 bases). The CDR3 is made up of 14 amino acids. Trimming left V 1 base short and J 4 bases short, with 8 bases between. Germline CDR1 SGHAT, CDR2 FQNNGV. The CDR3 region is CASSLVGGNQPQHF. In nucleotides, the CDR3 is TGTGCCAGCAGCTTAGTGGGGGGGAATCAGCCCCAGCATTTT.

V gene TRBV27 combines with J gene TRBJ2-5; the D gene is possibly TRBD1 (5 bases). The CDR3 sequence is 14 residues long. Germline V CDR1 and CDR2: MNHEY, SMNVEV (reference sequence). The V and J ends lost 0 bases and 2 bases respectively, with 7 bases between them. The CDR3 nucleotides read TGTGCCAGCAGTTTATCGCAGGGACAAGAGACCCAGTACTTC. Protein sequence: CASSLSQGQETQYF.

The chain is built from TRBV5-3 and TRBJ1-6; weak D call: TRBD1 (5 bases). TRBV5-3 is assigned to the ORF class and has an uncertain function. Trimming took 3 bases from V and 7 from J, leaving 17 bases between them. The CDR3 is made up of 16 amino acids. The chain's CDR3 is CARSWGPGAKNSPLHF. The CDR3 nucleotides read TGTGCCAGAAGCTGGGGCCCTGGAGCTAAGAATTCACCCCTCCACTTT.

V gene TRBV27 combines with J gene TRBJ2-5; the match to TRBD2 covers 7 bases. CDR1 is MNHEY, CDR2 SMNVEV, per germline (reference sequence). The CDR3 runs to 14 residues. With 8 bases clipped from V and 3 bases from J, the junction kept 9 bases outside the gene matches. The CDR3 DNA is TGTGCCAGCCGAACCCTCCGGGGGGAAGAGACCCAGTACTTC. Protein sequence: CASRTLRGEETQYF.

J is TRBJ1-5 and V is TRBV6-5; 8 bases are a match to TRBD1. The germline V gene encodes CDR1 MNHEY and CDR2 SVGAGI. V lost 6 bases, J lost 7 bases, and 8 bases stayed unmatched. The CDR3 loop spans 14 amino acids. The CDR3 loop is CASRLQGAGQPQHF. The CDR3 nucleotides read TGTGCCAGCAGGCTCCAGGGGGCAGGGCAGCCCCAGCATTTT.

CDR3 in amino acids: CASSLGLPYEQYF. CDR3 DNA: TGTGCCAGCAGCTTGGGACTGCCCTACGAGCAGTACTTC. The chain links TRBV11-1 to TRBJ2-7; TRBD2 is a possible D gene (6 bases). The CDR3 is made up of 13 amino acids. V lost 3 bases and J lost 2, with 8 bases in between. Germline CDR1 SGHAT, CDR2 FQDESV (reference sequence).

The rearrangement joins TRBV18 to TRBJ1-1; 7 bases are a match to TRBD1. CDR1 and CDR2 from the germline V gene are KGHSH and LQKENI. The CDR3 contains 15 residues. After removal of 4 bases from V and 1 base from J, the junction contained 6 bases not matched to a gene. As DNA, the CDR3 is TGTGCCAGCTCACAATCCGGGACAGCGAACACTGAAGCTTTCTTT. Protein: CASSQSGTANTEAFF.